These 7 T cell receptor beta chains came from one sample sequenced in a study of blood T cell repertoires in COVID-19 (dated by TCRdb to the early 2020s). To prepare the library, the immunoSEQ multiplex PCR assay was applied. What TCRdb holds here is the immuneACCESS table cut down to in-frame rearrangements. Part of the clones is not present; checked against another copy, under half of the missing clones reflect an unresolved V gene, and the others are unexplained. For this sample the table gives about 140,000 clones, of which 60% to 80% were detected only once. The top ten hold around 3% of the sample. Sequenced input: PBMCs or T cells enriched from blood (not recorded which). These receptors originate from a woman aged 50 to 60 who had recovered from COVID-19.

This clone was observed a few times. The chain is built from TRBV19 and TRBJ2-3; 9 bases are a match to TRBD2. J gave up 6 bases and V 6 bases, and 10 bases lay outside the gene matches. Germline V gene sequence: CDR1 LNHDA, CDR2 SQIVND (reference sequence). The CDR3 is made up of 15 amino acids. Here the CDR3 DNA reads TGTGCCAGTAGCCACAGTAGCGGGAGTTCCGATACGCAGTATTTT. Translated, it gives CASSHSSGSSDTQYF.

The chain uses TRBV10-2 and TRBJ2-7; the D gene is possibly TRBD1 (5 bases). Trimming removed 6 bases from V and 4 bases from J, with 10 bases in between. CDR3 length equals 12 residues. Germline V gives CDR1 WSHSY, CDR2 SAAADI. The CDR3, as DNA: TGCGCCAGCAGCGACAGTCCTTACGAGCAGTACTTC. Translating it yields CASSDSPYEQYF.

The chain uses TRBV5-1 and TRBJ1-2; 8 positions match TRBD1. From germline, CDR1 is SGHRS and CDR2 YFSETQ. Unmatched junction bases numbered 4, after V lost 4 bases and J lost 5 bases. The CDR3 extends over 13 amino acids. The CDR3 DNA sequence: TGCGCCAGCAGCGGAGACAGGGGATATGGCTACACCTTC. Its protein is CASSGDRGYGYTF. Together with reference TRBV5-1 and TRBJ1-2, the CDR3 gives the full variable domain: KAGVTQTPRYLIKTRGQQVTLSCSPISGHRSVSWYQQTPGQGLQFLFEYFSETQRNKGNFPGRFSGRQFSNSRSEMNVSTLELGDSALYLCASSGDRGYGYTFGSGTRLTVV.

V and J are TRBV5-4 and TRBJ2-3; D is possibly TRBD2 (5 bases). The CDR3 spans 12 residues. Trimming shortened V by 1 base and J by 6 bases, and 6 bases separated the two germline ends. Germline CDR1 is SGHNT and CDR2 is YYREEE (reference sequence). CDR3 nucleotides: TGTGCCAGCAGCTTGACTAGTGATACGCAGTATTTT. It is translated as CASSLTSDTQYF.

This chain links TRBV5-6 with TRBJ2-7; 10 positions match TRBD1. This CDR3 has 16 amino acids. Trimming removed 0 bases from V and 4 bases from J; junction bases left unmatched: 7. Germline CDR1 is SGHDT and CDR2 is YYEEEE. CDR3 nucleotides: TGTGCCAGCAGCTTGGCGACAGGGGGCGAATCGTACGAGCAGTACTTC. Amino acids: CASSLATGGESYEQYF.

The chain uses TRBV9 and TRBJ2-6; D remains unclear. The CDR3 length is 14 residues. V lost 4 bases and J lost 6, with 11 bases in between. In germline, CDR1 is SGDLS, CDR2 YYNGEE. The CDR3 DNA follows: TGTGCCAGCAGCCCTTGGTCTACGGCCAACGTCCTGACTTTC. Its protein is CASSPWSTANVLTF.

The gene calls are TRBV3-1 (or the pseudogene TRBV3-2) and TRBJ2-5; TRBD2 is a possible D gene (6 bases). V was pared by 2 bases and J by 5 bases, with 12 bases between. The CDR3 runs 14 residues. Germline V gives CDR1 LGHDT, CDR2 YNNKEL (reference sequence). The CDR3, as DNA: TGTGCCAGCAGCCAATCAACTGGGGGGGAGACCCAGTACTTC. This sequence encodes CASSQSTGGETQYF.